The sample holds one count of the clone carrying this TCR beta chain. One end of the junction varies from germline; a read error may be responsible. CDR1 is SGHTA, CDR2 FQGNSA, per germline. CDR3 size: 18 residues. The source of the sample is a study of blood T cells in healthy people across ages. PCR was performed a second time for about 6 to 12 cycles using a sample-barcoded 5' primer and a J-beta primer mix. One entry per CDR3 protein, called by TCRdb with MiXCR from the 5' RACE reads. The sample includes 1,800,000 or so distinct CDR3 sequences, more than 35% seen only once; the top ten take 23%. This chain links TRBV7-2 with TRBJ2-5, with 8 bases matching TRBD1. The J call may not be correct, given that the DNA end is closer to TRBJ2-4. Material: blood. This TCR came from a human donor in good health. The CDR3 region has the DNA TGTGCCAGCAGCTTAGGGGACGGACAGGGTAGGACCAAAGACATTCAGTACTTC. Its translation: CASSLGDGQGRTKDIQYF.